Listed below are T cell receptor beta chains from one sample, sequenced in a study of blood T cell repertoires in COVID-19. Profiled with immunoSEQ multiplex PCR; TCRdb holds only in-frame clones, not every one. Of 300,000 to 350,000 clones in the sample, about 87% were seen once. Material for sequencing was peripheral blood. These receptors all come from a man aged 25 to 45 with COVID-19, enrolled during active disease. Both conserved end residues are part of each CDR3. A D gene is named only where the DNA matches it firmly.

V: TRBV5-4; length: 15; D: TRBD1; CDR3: CASSQGQGDEYEQYF
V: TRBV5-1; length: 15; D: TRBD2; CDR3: CASSGTSGRHYEQYF
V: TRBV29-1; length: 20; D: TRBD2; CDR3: CSVEGHPRTSGRATYNEQFF
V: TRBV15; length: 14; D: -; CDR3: CATSRDLGPPPQHF
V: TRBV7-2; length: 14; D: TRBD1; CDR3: CASSLITPTGEGYF
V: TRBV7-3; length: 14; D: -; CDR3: CASSSRDFTDTQYF
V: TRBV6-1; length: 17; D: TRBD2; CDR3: CASSENGLAGGNNEQFF
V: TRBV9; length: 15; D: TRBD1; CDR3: CASSVDTRGRLGYTF
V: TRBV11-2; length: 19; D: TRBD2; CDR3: CASSLAHGLAGGRTGELFF
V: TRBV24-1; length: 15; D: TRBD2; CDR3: CAVQTSGRSTDTQYF
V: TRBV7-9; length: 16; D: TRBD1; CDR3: CASSLETGYSNQPQHF
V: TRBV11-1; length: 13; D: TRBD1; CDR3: CASSLGQGETQYF
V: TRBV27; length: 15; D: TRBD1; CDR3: CASSLIQGGSYEQYF
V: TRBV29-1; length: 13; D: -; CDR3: CSSALSSYNEQFF
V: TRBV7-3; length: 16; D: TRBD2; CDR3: CASSSLAGNWAGELFF
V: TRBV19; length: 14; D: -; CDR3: CASSIGENQETQYF
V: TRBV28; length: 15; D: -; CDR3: CASSLYNPGQETQYF
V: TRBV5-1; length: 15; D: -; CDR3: CASSLVAGTDYEQYF
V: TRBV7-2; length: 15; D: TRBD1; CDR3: CASSPGTGGEYGYTF
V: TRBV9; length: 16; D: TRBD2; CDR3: CASSVGLAGGPNEQFF
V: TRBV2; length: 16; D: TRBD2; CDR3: CASRLLAGGVLETQYF
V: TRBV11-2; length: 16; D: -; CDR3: CASSPLWDTTVNTIYF
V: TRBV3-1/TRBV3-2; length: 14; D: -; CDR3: CASSQGSALYEQYF
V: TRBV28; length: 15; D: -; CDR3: CASSLTGGPSYEQYF
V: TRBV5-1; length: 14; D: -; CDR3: CASSLAQGSTEAFF
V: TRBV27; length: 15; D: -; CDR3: CASSSRRGPNTEAFF
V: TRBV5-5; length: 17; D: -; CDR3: CASSLVEGSEHGTEAFF
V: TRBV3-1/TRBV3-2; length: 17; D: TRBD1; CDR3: CASSQDRQGARRHEQYF
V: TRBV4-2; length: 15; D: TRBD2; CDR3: CASSASGGYTDTQYF
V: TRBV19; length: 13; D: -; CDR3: CASMWGGNSPLHF
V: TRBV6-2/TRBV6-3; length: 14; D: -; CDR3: CASSYGGPSNEQFF
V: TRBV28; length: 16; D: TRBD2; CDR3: CASSPPPSGSKETQYF
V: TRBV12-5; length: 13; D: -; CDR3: CASGWGVGQPQHF
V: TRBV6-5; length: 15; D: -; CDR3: CASSYGSGGRGKAFF
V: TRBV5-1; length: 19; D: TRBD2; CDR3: CASSPGTSGTRVLQETQYF
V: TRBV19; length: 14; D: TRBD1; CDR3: CASSWTGNTGELFF
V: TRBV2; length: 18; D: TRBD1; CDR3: CASRMMGDRGLDTGELFF
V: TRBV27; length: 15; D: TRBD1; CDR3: CASSFRDRGRSGYTF
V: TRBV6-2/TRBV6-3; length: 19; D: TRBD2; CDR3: CASSYPGTSGGSSYNEQFF
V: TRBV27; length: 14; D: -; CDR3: CASSLSGGSYEQYF
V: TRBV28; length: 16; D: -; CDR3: CASKTGGHPGANVLTF
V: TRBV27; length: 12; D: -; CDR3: CASSLGTGEQYF
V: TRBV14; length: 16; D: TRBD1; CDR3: CASSQGGTGGRTEAFF
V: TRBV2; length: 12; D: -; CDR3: CASSGGGQRAFF
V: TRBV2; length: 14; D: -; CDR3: CASSASTGRYEQYF
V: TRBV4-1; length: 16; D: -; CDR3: CASSHLGEGMNTEAFF
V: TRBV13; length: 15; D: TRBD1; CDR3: CASSSSGQGDYGYTF
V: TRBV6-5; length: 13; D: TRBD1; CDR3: CASSRDRGYEQYF
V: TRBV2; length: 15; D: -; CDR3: CASSRDLSSYNEQFF
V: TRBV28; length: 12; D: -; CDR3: CASSEASRPLHF
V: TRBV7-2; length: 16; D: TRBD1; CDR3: CASSQGQGAGNTEAFF
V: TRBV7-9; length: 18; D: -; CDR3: CASSLGGWGRGSSYEQYF
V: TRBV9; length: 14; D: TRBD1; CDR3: CASSEGTGPGEQYF
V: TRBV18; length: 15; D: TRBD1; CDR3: CASSSQGARTGELFF
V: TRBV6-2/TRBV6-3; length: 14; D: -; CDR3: CASSLAEHTGELFF
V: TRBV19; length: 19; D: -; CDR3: CASSINLSTRRGNNQPQHF